The entry below describes one T cell receptor (beta chain). Seattle patients were enrolled during active infection and followed longitudinally. These data are taken from a study of blood T cell repertoires in COVID-19. Study-wide background: Donors in the United States, Italy and Spain gave samples during acute or convalescent COVID-19. Sample material is recorded as cDNA or gDNA derived from T cells, B-cell-depleted T cells, or PBMCs.

In the authors' workflow: Researchers report that nucleated cell counts were estimated from reference gene primer amplification. Using immunoSEQ multiplex PCR, the repertoire was profiled, and TCRdb retains in-frame clones only, with some absent. The DNA was the basis for D and trimming; V, J and clone size are from that table. The data contain some 390,000 clones, 70% to 90% of them singletons. V trimming: 0 bases; J trimming: 5 bases; junction bases outside the gene matches: 3. Germline V gives CDR1 MNHEY, CDR2 SVGEGT. The CDR3 has 16 residues. The sequencing sample was made of peripheral blood. This chain links TRBV6-2 or TRBV6-3 with TRBJ2-1; TRBD2 agrees at 11 bases. The sequence came from a woman between 40 and 50 years old with COVID-19, enrolled during active disease. The CDR3 bases are TGTGCCAGCAGTTACTCCGGGACTAGCGGAAACAATGAGCAGTTCTTC. Amino acids: CASSYSGTSGNNEQFF.